This TCR beta chain derives from a study of T-cell memory formation after mild COVID-19. Turning to the study itself: Largely donor-specific TCR clusters were found.

Study results and caveats: Clones that got smaller from day 15 to 85 had even CD4/CD8, while clones growing later tipped toward CD4+. CD4+ clones that contracted lay mainly in CM and EM; CD8+ ones lay in EMRA.

V lost 0 bases to trimming and J lost 4 bases, with 10 bases between them. This CDR3 contains 14 residues. Germline V gene data show CDR1 as SGDLS and CDR2 as YYNGEE. 5'RACE with constant-segment primers built TCRalpha and TCRbeta cDNA libraries with UMIs. TCRdb used MiXCR to reprocess the 5' RACE reads, holding one entry per CDR3 protein. The repertoire consists of around 180,000 distinct CDR3 sequences, with 16% occurring once and the leading ten covering about 2%. In the case of this clonotype: What it binds is unknown.

The sequencing sample was made of PBMCs or a T cell subset sorted from them (not recorded which). V gene TRBV9 combines with J gene TRBJ1-2, with D perhaps matching TRBD1 (5 bases). This clonotype was sampled from an adult woman who had mild COVID-19 (a few samples of this study predate the infection). Cell type and time point are not known. CDR3 amino acids: CASSVGPGGYGYTF. The CDR3 bases are TGTGCCAGCAGCGTAGGTCCTGGGGGCTATGGCTACACCTTC.